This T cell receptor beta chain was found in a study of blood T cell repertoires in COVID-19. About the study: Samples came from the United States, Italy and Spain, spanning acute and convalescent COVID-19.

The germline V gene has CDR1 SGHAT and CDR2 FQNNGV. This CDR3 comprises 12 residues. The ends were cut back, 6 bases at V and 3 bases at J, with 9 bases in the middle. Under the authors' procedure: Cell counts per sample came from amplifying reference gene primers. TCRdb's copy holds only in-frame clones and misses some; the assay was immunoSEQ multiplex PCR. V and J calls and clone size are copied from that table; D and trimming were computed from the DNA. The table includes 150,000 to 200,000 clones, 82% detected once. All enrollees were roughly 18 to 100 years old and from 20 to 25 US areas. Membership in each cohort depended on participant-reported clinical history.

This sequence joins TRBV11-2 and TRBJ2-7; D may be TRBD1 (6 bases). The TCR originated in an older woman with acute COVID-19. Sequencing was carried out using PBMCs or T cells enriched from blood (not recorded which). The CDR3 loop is CASSWTDYEQYF. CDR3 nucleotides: TGTGCCAGCAGTTGGACAGACTACGAGCAGTACTTC. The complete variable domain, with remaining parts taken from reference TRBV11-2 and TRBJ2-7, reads EAGVAQSPRYKIIEKRQSVAFWCNPISGHATLYWYQQILGQGPKLLIQFQNNGVVDDSQLPKDRFSAERLKGVDSTLKIQPAKLEDSAVYLCASSWTDYEQYFGPGTRLTVT.